These 19 T cell receptor beta chains share one sample of origin, sequenced in a study of neoadjuvant anti-PD-1 for oral cavity cancer. Clones were read by immunoSEQ multiplex PCR, and TCRdb kept only the in-frame ones, dropping some. Of some 33,000 clones detected, about 80% appear once; the ten largest clones hold nearly 3.5%. Time point specified: after neoadjuvant nivolumab, at surgical resection. The starting material was PBMCs, obtained after nivolumab (anti-PD-1) treatment. Receptor source: a person aged 35-79 years with oral cavity squamous cell carcinoma.

The chain joins TRBV6-4 to TRBJ2-6, with D unresolved. The ends were cut back, 3 bases at V and 3 bases at J, with 6 bases in the middle. Per germline, CDR1 MRHNA and CDR2 SNTAGT. There are 14 residues in the CDR3. The CDR3, as DNA: TGTGCCAGCAGTGAGGGTTTTGGGGCCAACGTCCTGACTTTC. Translating it yields CASSEGFGANVLTF.

In its sample, this clone was seen a few times. The J gene is TRBJ2-2, the V gene TRBV11-1; possible D gene TRBD2, 6 bases. The V end was cut by 5 bases, the J end by 2 bases, with 18 bases between. The CDR3 has 17 residues. Germline V CDR1 and CDR2: SGHAT, FQDESV (reference sequence). The CDR3 DNA sequence: TGTGCCAGCAGCCGTTCTCCGGGACTTGACAACACCGGGGAGCTGTTTTTT. Encoded protein: CASSRSPGLDNTGELFF.

The chain is built from TRBV7-9 and TRBJ2-1, with 12 bases fitting TRBD2. The germline gives CDR1 SEHNR, CDR2 FQNEAQ (reference sequence). V was pared by 6 bases and J by 3 bases, with 9 bases of the junction left unmatched. The CDR3 covers 17 residues. The CDR3 loop is CASRQTGLAGIYNEQFF. In nucleotides, the CDR3 is TGTGCCAGCAGGCAAACCGGACTAGCGGGGATCTACAATGAGCAGTTCTTC.

For the CDR3, the DNA is TGTGCCATCAGTGTTTCCTTAGGGACTAGCGGGGGGCGTAGCACAGATACGCAGTATTTT. This translates into CAISVSLGTSGGRSTDTQYF. This chain connects TRBV10-3 to TRBJ2-3; TRBD2 aligns across 15 bases. Germline CDR1 and CDR2: ENHRY and SYGVKD. CDR3 size: 20 residues. Unmatched junction bases numbered 11, after V lost 4 bases and J lost 0 bases.

The sample holds one count of this clone. The chain couples TRBV10-2 to TRBJ1-1; D not certain. The germline V gene has CDR1 WSHSY and CDR2 SAAADI. V was shortened by 4 bases and J by 1 base, with 7 bases between the two germline ends. The CDR3 is 13 amino acids. CDR3 sequence: CASSVEGNTEAFF. The CDR3 DNA follows: TGCGCCAGCAGTGTAGAGGGGAACACTGAAGCTTTCTTT.

V is TRBV6-6 and J is TRBJ1-4; TRBD1 agrees at 7 bases. Per the germline V gene, CDR1 is MNHNY and CDR2 is SVGAGI (reference sequence). Trimming removed 4 bases from V and 7 bases from J; junction bases left unmatched: 6. The CDR3 is 14 residues long. CDR3 coding DNA: TGTGCCAGCAGTTGGAGGGGGCGTAGTGAAAAACTGTTTTTT. Its protein is CASSWRGRSEKLFF.

The rearrangement uses TRBV5-4 and TRBJ2-5; 9 nucleotides align to TRBD1. The CDR3 length is 14 residues. The V gene end was trimmed by 3 bases and the J gene end by 5 bases; junction bases not matched to a gene: 5. The germline gives CDR1 SGHNT, CDR2 YYREEE (reference sequence). CDR3 sequence (DNA): TGTGCCAGCAGCTCGAACAGGGGGCAGGAGACCCAGTACTTC. Translated: CASSSNRGQETQYF.

This clone was observed once. The gene calls are TRBV7-9 and TRBJ2-7; the match to TRBD1 covers 10 bases. The germline gives CDR1 SEHNR, CDR2 FQNEAQ (reference sequence). This CDR3 has 16 amino acids. V lost 4 bases and J lost 1; bases outside the gene matches: 7. The CDR3 nucleotides are TGTGCCAGCAGCTCCCGAGGACAGGGGGGATCCTACGAGCAGTACTTC. Encoded protein: CASSSRGQGGSYEQYF.

This chain uses TRBV9 with TRBJ1-1; D unresolved. This CDR3 contains 15 residues. V was cut by 4 bases and J by 0 bases, with 13 bases left in between. Germline CDR1 reads SGDLS; CDR2 reads YYNGEE. The CDR3 DNA reads TGTGCCAGCAGCCCTTGGCTTTCGTTGAACACTGAAGCTTTCTTT. It is translated as CASSPWLSLNTEAFF.

CDR3 sequence: CSVEKSRGWQYF. CDR3 coding DNA: TGCAGCGTTGAAAAGTCGCGTGGATGGCAGTACTTC. This chain connects TRBV29-1 to TRBJ2-5; no clear D gene. Germline lookup yields CDR1 SQVTM and CDR2 ANQGSEA. The CDR3 runs to 12 residues. The V end was cut by 2 bases, the J end by 11 bases, with 15 bases between.

The chain employs TRBV10-3 and TRBJ2-5; no firm D call. Trimming took 9 bases from V and 4 from J, leaving 15 bases between them. Looked up from germline, CDR1 is ENHRY and CDR2 is SYGVKD. The CDR3 is made up of 13 amino acids. The chain's CDR3 is CAISKGAAETQYF. The CDR3 nucleotides read TGTGCCATTTCAAAAGGAGCCGCAGAGACCCAGTACTTC.

The chain joins TRBV11-3 to TRBJ2-1; 12 bases fit TRBD2. Germline V gene lookup returns CDR1 SGHNT and CDR2 YENEEA. This CDR3 is 18 amino acids long. V lost 2 bases and J lost 8; bases outside the gene matches: 13. CDR3 nucleotides: TGTGCCAGCAGCTTAAGCGGTTGGCTAGCGGGGGGGCTCGATGAGCAGTTCTTC. It yields the protein CASSLSGWLAGGLDEQFF.

The chain links TRBV4-2 to TRBJ1-1, with D uncertain. V lost 0 bases and J lost 1, with 9 bases in between. The germline V gene encodes CDR1 LGHNA and CDR2 YNFKEQ. The CDR3 has 15 residues. For the CDR3, the DNA is TGTGCCAGCAGCCAAGATAGAGGCACGAACACTGAAGCTTTCTTT. Its translation is CASSQDRGTNTEAFF.

In its sample, this clone was seen a few times. J is TRBJ2-7 and V is TRBV15; D is perhaps TRBD1 or TRBD2 (5 bases each). Germline V gene sequence: CDR1 LNHNV, CDR2 YYDKDF (reference sequence). The CDR3 runs 15 residues. The V end lost 1 base, the J end lost 4 bases, and 14 bases lay between the germline ends. The CDR3 loop is CATSRGGILEYEQYF. Here the CDR3 DNA reads TGTGCCACCAGCAGAGGGGGGATATTGGAATACGAGCAGTACTTC.

The chain uses TRBV9 and TRBJ2-1, with a possible D match to TRBD2 (7 bases). Trimming pared 3 bases from V and 4 bases from J, leaving 14 bases between. The CDR3 spans 15 residues. Germline CDR1 is SGDLS and CDR2 is YYNGEE. This CDR3 is CASSDRGGPYNEQFF. CDR3 nucleotide sequence: TGTGCCAGCAGCGATAGGGGGGGGCCTTACAATGAGCAGTTCTTC.

The chain joins TRBV4-1 to TRBJ2-7; possible D gene TRBD2, 5 bases. Germline V gene sequence: CDR1 MGHRA, CDR2 YSYEKL. There are 13 residues in the CDR3. V gave up 0 bases and J gave up 7 bases, with 10 bases separating them. CDR3 coding DNA: TGCGCCAGCAGCCAAGAAACCCGGAGGGAGCAGTACTTC. It is translated as CASSQETRREQYF.

The chain employs TRBV6-5 and TRBJ2-2; 10 bases agree with TRBD1. This CDR3 has 15 residues. J gave up 3 bases and V 6 bases, and 4 bases lay outside the gene matches. CDR1 is MNHEY and CDR2 is SVGAGI in the germline V gene. The chain's CDR3 is CASSRGQGDTGELFF. CDR3 DNA sequence: TGTGCCAGCAGCCGTGGACAGGGGGACACCGGGGAGCTGTTTTTT.

This chain connects TRBV7-9 to TRBJ2-5, with D tentatively TRBD1 or TRBD2 (5 bases each). CDR3 length equals 16 residues. Trimming cost V 5 bases and J 3 bases, with 19 bases left between them. The germline CDR1 and CDR2 sequences are SEHNR and FQNEAQ (reference sequence). The CDR3 nucleotides read TGTGCCAGCAGCCACCGATCAGGGAGTGAGGAAGAGACCCAGTACTTC. Protein: CASSHRSGSEEETQYF.

This chain links TRBV6-1 with TRBJ1-3; D might be TRBD1 (6 bases). Trimming took off 6 bases at V and 2 bases at J, with 14 bases between the two ends. The CDR3 sequence is 15 residues long. Germline V gene lookup returns CDR1 MNHNS and CDR2 SASEGT. CDR3 bases: TGTGCCAGCAGCCCTAGGGGGGGGGCTGGAAACACCATATATTTT. This sequence encodes CASSPRGGAGNTIYF.